This T cell receptor beta chain appears in the sequencing data of a study of blood T cell repertoires in COVID-19 (dated by TCRdb to about 2020). A note on the overall study: The collaborator samples originated in the United States, Italy and Spain and spanned the acute and convalescent phases of COVID-19. The material from the prospective study consisted of cDNA or gDNA derived from T cells, B-cell-depleted T cells, or PBMCs. Subjects who had been exposed to COVID-19, were actively infected with it, or had recovered from it provided the deeply sampled blood TCRbeta repertoires that made up the dataset. The repertoires were released in a freely available public database meant as a resource for research on the immune response to SARS-CoV-2. Samples came from the ongoing ImmuneRACE study (first 160 participants) plus 1,254 subjects from 6 global collaborators. Nearly every sample came with metadata listing a de-identified subject ID, COVID-19 status, age in years and sex. Where HLA class I and class II types were available, the types were taken from metadata supplied by the sample provider, not from assay-based typing.

In Seattle, one collaborating source enrolled patients while the infection was active and tracked those patients longitudinally over the course of disease. Whole blood was collected in K2EDTA tubes by collaborating institutions according to the institutions' own protocols. For TCRbeta analysis, collaborator samples were shipped as frozen whole blood, as isolated PBMCs, or as DNA extracted from either sample type. The immunoSEQ Assay, a bias-controlled multiplex PCR, was used to amplify TCRbeta CDR3 regions from genomic DNA. In the paper's pipeline: Nucleated cell counts per sample were estimated from amplification of reference gene primers within the assay. To quantify the absolute abundance of each unique TCRbeta CDR3 rearrangement, sequence reads were collapsed and filtered. For each sample, productive Simpson clonality was calculated as the square root of Simpson's diversity index across productive rearrangements. Drawn from immuneACCESS, this table holds only the in-frame rearrangements with V and J called that TCRdb kept. Clones are partly lost; checked studies trace under half to an unresolved V gene and leave the rest unexplained. The DNA gave D and trimming, while V, J and clone size come from that table. For this sample the table gives about 210,000 clones, of which under 90% were detected only once. The ten largest clones add up to 10% of the sample.

The CDR3 holds 16 amino acids from the cysteine to the phenylalanine. Here the CDR3 DNA is all that survives: 48 bases in frame from base 1. The germline V gene sets CDR1 to SGHAT and CDR2 to FQNNGV. Clipping removes 4 bases from V and 0 bases from J, with 5 as the unmatched junction base count. Beyond this particular receptor, the publication reports: The quantity of clinical and demographic metadata differed by source and by participant and was supplied without curation.

This clone turned up a few times. This clone's antigen is unknown. Per-base qualities were not stored, and no clone one base away is much larger. The sequenced sample was peripheral blood. The TCR comes from an elderly woman with COVID-19, enrolled during active disease. The chain is made from TRBV11-2 and TRBJ2-3; 9 middle bases align to TRBD2. The CDR3 protein: CASSSSLAGSTDTQYF. The nucleotide sequence is given as TGTGCCAGCAGCTCTAGCCTAGCGGGGAGCACAGATACGCAGTATTTT.